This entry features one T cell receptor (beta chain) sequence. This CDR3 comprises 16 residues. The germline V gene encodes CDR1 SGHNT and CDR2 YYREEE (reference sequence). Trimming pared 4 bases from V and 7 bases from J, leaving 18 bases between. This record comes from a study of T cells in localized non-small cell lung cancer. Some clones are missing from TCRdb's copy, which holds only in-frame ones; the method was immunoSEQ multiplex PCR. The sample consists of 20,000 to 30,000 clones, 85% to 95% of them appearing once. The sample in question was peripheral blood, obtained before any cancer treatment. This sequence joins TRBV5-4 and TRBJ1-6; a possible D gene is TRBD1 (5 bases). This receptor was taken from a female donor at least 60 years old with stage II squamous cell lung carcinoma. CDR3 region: CASSGGLPEGNSPLHF. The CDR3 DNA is TGTGCCAGCAGCGGGGGACTCCCCGAGGGGAATTCACCCCTCCACTTT.